The following is a TCR beta chain sequence with its context. The antigen remains undetermined. The data are from a study of human thymus T cells. Some clones are missing from TCRdb's copy, which holds only in-frame ones; the method was immunoSEQ multiplex PCR. The table records 100,000 to 150,000 clones, around 96% of them present only once. Surgeons resected thymus tissue during corrective heart surgery. Study-wide points: The related literature has documented a marked overlap of thymic repertoires among unrelated individuals. Thymic and blood repertoires seemed to show skewed V and J gene use.

Sequences were obtained from thymus tissue. The source of this sequence is a boy in the first two years of life with a congenital heart defect but otherwise immunologically healthy.

The CDR3 region is CASENQGALNTEAFF. In DNA, the CDR3 is TGTGCCAGTGAGAACCAGGGGGCCCTGAACACTGAAGCTTTCTTT. V gene TRBV19 combines with J gene TRBJ1-1, with 8 bases fitting TRBD1. The CDR3 loop spans 15 amino acids. Trimming cost V 8 bases and J 0 bases; bases outside gene matches: 8. Germline V gene data show CDR1 as LNHDA and CDR2 as SQIVND (reference sequence). Based on the CDR3 plus reference TRBV19 and TRBJ1-1, the full variable domain is DGGITQSPKYLFRKEGQNVTLSCEQNLNHDAMYWYRQDPGQGLRLIYYSQIVNDFQKGDIAEGYSVSREKKESFPLTVTSAQKNPTAFYLCASENQGALNTEAFFGQGTRLTVV.